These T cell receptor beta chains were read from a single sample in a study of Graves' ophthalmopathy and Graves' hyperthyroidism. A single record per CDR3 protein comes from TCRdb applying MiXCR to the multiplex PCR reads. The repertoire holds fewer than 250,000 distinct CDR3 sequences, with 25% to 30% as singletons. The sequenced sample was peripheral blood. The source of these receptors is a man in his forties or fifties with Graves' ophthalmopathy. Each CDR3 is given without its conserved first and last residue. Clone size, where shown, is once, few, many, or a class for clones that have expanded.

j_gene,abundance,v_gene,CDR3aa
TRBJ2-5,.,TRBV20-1,SATGGLQETQY
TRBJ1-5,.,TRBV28,ASSLGGNSNQPQH
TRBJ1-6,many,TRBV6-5,ASSSGTNNSPLH
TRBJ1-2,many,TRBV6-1,ASSQGSGYT
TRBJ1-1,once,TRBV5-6,ASSQPDTEAF
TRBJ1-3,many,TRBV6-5,ASSYGGKGNTIY
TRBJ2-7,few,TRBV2,ASSVGAGEQY
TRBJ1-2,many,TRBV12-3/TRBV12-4,ASSSQGGFNYGCT
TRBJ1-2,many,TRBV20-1,SAYRGGPYGYT
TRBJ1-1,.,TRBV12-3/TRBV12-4,ASSLLQGYEAF
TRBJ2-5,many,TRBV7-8,ASSFGTSGAPY
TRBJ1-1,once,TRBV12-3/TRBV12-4,ASSLKAPMNTEAF
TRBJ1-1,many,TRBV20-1,SANAVWEVTEAF
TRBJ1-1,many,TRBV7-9,ASSSQENTEAF
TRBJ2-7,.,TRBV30,AWSYLANYEQY
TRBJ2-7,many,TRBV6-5,ASSYSQGYEQY
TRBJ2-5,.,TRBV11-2,ASSTSGNKETQY
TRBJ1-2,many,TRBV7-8,ASSTQGRDYGYT
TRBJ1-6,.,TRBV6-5,ASSYDGDSYNSPLH
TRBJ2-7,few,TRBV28,ASSPTLSSYEQY
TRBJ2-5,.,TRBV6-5,ASSYSIARVEETQY
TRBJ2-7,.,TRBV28,ASSLGGRIYEQY
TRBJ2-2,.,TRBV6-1,ASTTRTNTGELF
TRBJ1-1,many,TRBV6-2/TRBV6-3,ASRIPRGAGENTEAF
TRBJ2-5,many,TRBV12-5,ASGSGGAGETQY
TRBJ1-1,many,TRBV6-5,ASSSPSEAF
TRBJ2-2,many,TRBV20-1,SARDGGTNTGELF
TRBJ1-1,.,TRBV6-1,ASSEIQGNTEAF
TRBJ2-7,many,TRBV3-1,ASSQVFGDEQY
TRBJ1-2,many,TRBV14,ASSQEFGTGFNYGYT
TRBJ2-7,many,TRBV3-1,ASSPGSTYEQY
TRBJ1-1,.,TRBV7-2,ASSPGGRVNTEAF
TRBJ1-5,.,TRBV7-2,ASSLGGDISQPQH
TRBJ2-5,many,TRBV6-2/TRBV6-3,ASSPSRGTQETQY
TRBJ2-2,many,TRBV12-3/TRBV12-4,ASSFSGRGTGELF
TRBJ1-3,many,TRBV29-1,SVERRTGAGNTIY
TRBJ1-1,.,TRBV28,ASAQGGSTEAF
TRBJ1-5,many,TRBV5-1,ASSWDSPNQPQH
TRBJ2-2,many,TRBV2,ASSGTSPNTGELF
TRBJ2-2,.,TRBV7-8,ASSLSGQELF
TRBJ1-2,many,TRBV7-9,ASSALGQSNYGYT
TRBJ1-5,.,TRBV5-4,ASSWGRTGGMSNQPQH
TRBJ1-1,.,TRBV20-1,SARGVENTEAF
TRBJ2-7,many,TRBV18,ASSTTGGSYEQY
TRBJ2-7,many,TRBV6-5,ASSVGVGFSYEQY
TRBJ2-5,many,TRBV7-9,ASSLASGRETQY
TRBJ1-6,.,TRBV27,ASSRAGTGRDSPLH
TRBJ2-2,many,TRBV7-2,ASSGTGGPGELF
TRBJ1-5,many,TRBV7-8,ASSPIRVPIGNQPQH